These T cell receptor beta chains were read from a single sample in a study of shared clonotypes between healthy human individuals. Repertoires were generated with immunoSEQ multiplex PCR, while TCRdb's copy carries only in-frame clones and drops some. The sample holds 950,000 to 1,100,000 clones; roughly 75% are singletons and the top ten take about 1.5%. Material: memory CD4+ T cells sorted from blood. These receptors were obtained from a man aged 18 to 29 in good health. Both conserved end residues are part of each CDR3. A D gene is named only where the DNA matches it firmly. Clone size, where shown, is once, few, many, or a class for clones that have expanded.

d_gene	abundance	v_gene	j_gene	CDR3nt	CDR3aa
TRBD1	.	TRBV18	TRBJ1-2	TGTGCCAGCTCATTCGACAGGGGTTATGGCTACACCTTC	CASSFDRGYGYTF
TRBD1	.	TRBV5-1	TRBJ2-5	TGCGCCAGCAGCATGGGACAGAAAGAGACCCAGTACTTC	CASSMGQKETQYF
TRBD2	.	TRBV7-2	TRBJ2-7	TGTGCCAGCAGCCAGACTAGCGGGTCCAACTACGAGCAGTACTTC	CASSQTSGSNYEQYF
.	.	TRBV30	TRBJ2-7	TGTGCCTGGGGAACGGGGGCGGTCGCCTACGAGCAGTACTTC	CAWGTGAVAYEQYF
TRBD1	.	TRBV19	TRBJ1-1	TGTGCCAGTAGTACTTGGACAGGGGCTAACACTGAAGCTTTCTTT	CASSTWTGANTEAFF
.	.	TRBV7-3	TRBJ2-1	TGTGCCAGCAGCTTGGACAGCTATAGAACAGAGAACAATGAGCAGTTCTTC	CASSLDSYRTENNEQFF
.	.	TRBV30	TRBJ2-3	TGTGCCTGGGGGGCAGGGAGGACAGATACGCAGTATTTT	CAWGAGRTDTQYF
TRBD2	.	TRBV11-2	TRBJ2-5	TGTGCCAGCAGCCTTGGATTAGGGGAGGGAGAGACCCAGTACTTC	CASSLGLGEGETQYF
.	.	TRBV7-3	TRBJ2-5	TGTGCCAGCAGCTTAGGGGAGAGTAGCGAGACCCAGTACTTC	CASSLGESSETQYF
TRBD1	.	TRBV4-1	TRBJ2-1	TGCGCCAGCAGCCAAGATAGGAGCGGGACAGGGTATAACAATGAGCAGTTCTTC	CASSQDRSGTGYNNEQFF
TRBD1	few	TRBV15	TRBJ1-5	TGTGCCACCAGCACCTCGGACAGGGTGAATCAGCCCCAGCATTTT	CATSTSDRVNQPQHF
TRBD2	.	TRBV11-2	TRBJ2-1	TGTGCCAGCAGCTTTAGCGGGAGCTCCTACAATGAGCAGTTCTTC	CASSFSGSSYNEQFF
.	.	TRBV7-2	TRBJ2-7	TGTGCCAGCAGCCCGGATTGGACTCGCACCTACGAGCAGTACTTC	CASSPDWTRTYEQYF
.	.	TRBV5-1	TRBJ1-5	TGCGCCAGCAGCTTAATTGGGGATAGCAATCAGCCCCAGCATTTT	CASSLIGDSNQPQHF
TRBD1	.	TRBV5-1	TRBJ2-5	TGCGCCAGCAGCTTACTCCCGACAGGGGGGGGAGAGACCCAGTACTTC	CASSLLPTGGGETQYF
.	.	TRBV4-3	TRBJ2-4	TGCGCCAGCAGCCAAGATAACCAGGGGTTGTTAAACATTCAGTACTTC	CASSQDNQGLLNIQYF
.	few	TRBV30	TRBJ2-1	TGTGCCTGGAGTGTGGGACTGTCTAATGAGCAGTTCTTC	CAWSVGLSNEQFF
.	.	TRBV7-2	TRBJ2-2	TGTGCCAGCAGCATTGGACGGGGGAACACCGGGGAGCTGTTTTTT	CASSIGRGNTGELFF
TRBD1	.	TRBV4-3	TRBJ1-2	TGCGCCAGCAGCCAAGGAGGGACAGATAACTATGGCTACACCTTC	CASSQGGTDNYGYTF
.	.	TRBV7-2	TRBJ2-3	TGTGCCAGCAGCCCCCAGGGGCATACGCAGTATTTT	CASSPQGHTQYF
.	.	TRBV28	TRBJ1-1	TGTGCCAGCCAGGGTAATCCACCTGAAGCTTTCTTT	CASQGNPPEAFF
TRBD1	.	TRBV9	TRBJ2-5	TGTGCCAGTACCAGGGGGCCCTATGGAGAGACCCAGTACTTC	CASTRGPYGETQYF
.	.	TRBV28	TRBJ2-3	TGTGCCAGCAGTTTGCCCGGGTTGCCGCAGTATTTT	CASSLPGLPQYF
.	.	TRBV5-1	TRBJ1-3	TGCGCCAGCAGCTTGGGAGAAATTGGAAACACCATATATTTT	CASSLGEIGNTIYF
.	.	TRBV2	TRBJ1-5	TGTGCCAGCAGTCTGGACGGGTATAGCAATCAGCCCCAGCATTTT	CASSLDGYSNQPQHF
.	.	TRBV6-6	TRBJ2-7	TGTGCCAGCAGTTACTTTGGGGACGAGCAGTACTTC	CASSYFGDEQYF
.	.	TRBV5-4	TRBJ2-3	TGTGCCAGCAGCCTGGCTTATAGCGGAAACACAGATACGCAGTATTTT	CASSLAYSGNTDTQYF
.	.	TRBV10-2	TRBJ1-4	TGCGCCAGCAGTGAACGGTTTAATGAAAAACTGTTTTTT	CASSERFNEKLFF